Listed here is a single T cell receptor beta chain. Its antigen is currently unknown. Researchers ran the PCR with 60 Vbeta and 13 Jbeta primers. Clones were read by immunoSEQ multiplex PCR, and TCRdb kept only the in-frame ones, dropping some. The data hold 100,000 to 150,000 clones, with 74% observed a single time. V dropped 6 bases and J dropped 5 bases, with 8 bases sitting between them. CDR3 length: 11 amino acids. From germline, CDR1 is MNHEY and CDR2 SVGAGI. Healthy people donating bone marrow made up the donors. This entry belongs to a study of cytomegalovirus exposure and HLA in healthy donors. The study, taken as a whole, reports: Later analysis suggested most CMV-associated TCR beta chains were HLA-restricted. In vitro checks showed that a few CMV-associated chains really do target CMV antigens.

The chain has TRBV6-5 and TRBJ2-7; D is ambiguous. Sequencing was carried out using PBMCs. The clonotype was recovered from a woman aged 45-60 years in good health and CMV-seropositive. This CDR3 is CASRKRHEQYF. For the CDR3, the DNA is TGTGCCAGCAGGAAGCGACACGAGCAGTACTTC.